This T cell receptor beta chain emerged from a study of T cells in localized non-small cell lung cancer. Notes on the study in general: Longer overall survival associated with higher blood T cell density; shorter survival with higher adjacent-lung clonality. Of the top 100 tumor clones, median 57 were in adjacent lung, approximately 29 among its top 100. Heterogeneity cannot be ruled out, as sequencing used one tumor region only. Adjacent uninvolved lung tissue had the highest T cell clonality, exceeding tumor.

Assay: immunoSEQ multiplex PCR; the TCRdb copy retains only in-frame clones and omits some. The sample shows about 59,000 clones, approximately 90% of them seen only once. Per the germline V gene, CDR1 is SEHNR and CDR2 is FQNEAQ (reference sequence). V lost 11 bases, J lost 5 bases, and 15 bases lay in between. The CDR3 loop spans 12 amino acids. This clone was found once. Its antigen is unknown. Sequences were derived from peripheral blood, sampled before any cancer treatment. The clonotype was recovered from a man aged 40-75 years with stage I squamous cell lung carcinoma. V usage is TRBV7-9 and J usage is TRBJ1-1; D gene ambiguous. The CDR3 is CALGGLETEAFF. The CDR3 DNA is TGTGCCCTTGGAGGGCTGGAAACTGAAGCTTTCTTT.